The 26 T cell receptor beta chains presented below share a single source sample, sequenced in a study of radiotherapy plus CTLA-4 blockade in lung cancer (dated by TCRdb to the late 2010s). The protocol used for the library was the immunoSEQ multiplex PCR assay. The clones in this table, taken by TCRdb from immuneACCESS, are in-frame only. Not every clone is retained; where verified, under half of the shortfall comes from an unresolved V gene, and the cause of the rest is unknown. Across this sample there are around 70,000 clones, with 70% to 80% seen only once. The top ten constitute approximately 15% of the sample. This sample comprised peripheral blood, obtained from a patient treated with radiotherapy plus ipilimumab. All receptors derive from a human donor with non-small cell lung cancer whose response to radiotherapy plus ipilimumab could not be evaluated. Some clones in this sample may be carry-over from other donors' samples.

This clone is a singleton in its sample. The genes are TRBV5-1 and TRBJ1-4, with TRBD1 matching over 10 bases. Trimming took 3 bases from V and 10 from J; bases not matched to a gene: 6. The CDR3 consists of 14 residues. From germline, CDR1 is SGHRS and CDR2 YFSETQ. Here the CDR3 reads CASSSGTGERKLFF. CDR3 DNA: TGCGCCAGCAGCTCCGGGACAGGGGAAAGAAAACTGTTTTTT. Based on the CDR3 plus reference TRBV5-1 and TRBJ1-4, the full variable domain is KAGVTQTPRYLIKTRGQQVTLSCSPISGHRSVSWYQQTPGQGLQFLFEYFSETQRNKGNFPGRFSGRQFSNSRSEMNVSTLELGDSALYLCASSSGTGERKLFFGSGTQLSVL.

The chain has TRBV29-1 and TRBJ2-1; TRBD2 aligns across 7 bases. Unmatched junction bases numbered 10, after V lost 6 bases and J lost 2 bases. CDR1 is SQVTM and CDR2 is ANQGSEA in the germline V gene. The length of the CDR3 is 15 residues. The CDR3 region is CSVTLQRGPYNEQFF. CDR3 in DNA: TGCAGCGTCACACTCCAGCGGGGTCCCTACAATGAGCAGTTCTTC.

This clone appeared a few times. The gene calls are TRBV4-1 and TRBJ1-2; D call uncertain. This CDR3 is 14 amino acids long. The germline V and J ends were trimmed by 1 base and 5 bases, with 11 bases remaining between them. The V gene's germline CDR1 is MGHRA and CDR2 YSYEKL. CDR3 coding DNA: TGCGCCAGCAGCCAAGGCCGGGTAAGATATGGCTACACCTTC. This encodes CASSQGRVRYGYTF.

This sequence joins TRBV5-1 and TRBJ2-5, with D tentatively TRBD1 (6 bases). The CDR3 sequence is 12 residues long. Germline V gene lookup returns CDR1 SGHRS and CDR2 YFSETQ. The V gene lost 1 base and the J gene lost 5 bases, with 6 bases spanning the gap. CDR3 DNA: TGCGCCAGCAGCTTGCAGGGGGAGACCCAGTACTTC. Amino acids: CASSLQGETQYF.

The chain recombines TRBV4-2 with TRBJ2-1; D is unclear. Per germline, CDR1 LGHNA and CDR2 YNFKEQ. This CDR3 has 14 residues. V shed 3 bases and J shed 0 bases, with 6 bases lying between them. CDR3 DNA sequence: TGTGCCAGCAGCCAGAGCCGCTCCTACAATGAGCAGTTCTTC. Translation gives CASSQSRSYNEQFF.

The chain recombines TRBV13 with TRBJ2-7; weak D call: TRBD1 (6 bases). There are 13 residues in the CDR3. Germline V gene sequence: CDR1 PRHDT, CDR2 FYEKMQ (reference sequence). V lost 4 bases, J lost 3 bases, and 10 bases lay in between. The CDR3 DNA sequence: TGTGCCAGCAGCTCCCGGGACATCTACGAGCAGTACTTC. Residues: CASSSRDIYEQYF.

The chain joins TRBV9 to TRBJ1-1; 8 bases are shared with TRBD1. CDR3 length equals 13 residues. Germline-derived CDR1 and CDR2 are SGDLS and YYNGEE. Trimming at V came to 3 bases and at J to 6 bases, leaving 4 bases not matched to a gene. CDR3 sequence: CASSGTGGAEAFF. For the CDR3, the DNA is TGTGCCAGCAGCGGTACAGGGGGAGCTGAAGCTTTCTTT.

V is TRBV5-1 and J is TRBJ2-3; D call uncertain. Germline V gene data show CDR1 as SGHRS and CDR2 as YFSETQ. This CDR3 contains 13 residues. The V end lost 4 bases, the J end lost 4 bases, and 10 bases lay between the germline ends. The CDR3 here is CASSPLSPDTQYF. The CDR3 nucleotides are TGCGCCAGCAGCCCGTTGAGCCCAGATACGCAGTATTTT.

The genes are TRBV5-1 and TRBJ2-5; D is perhaps TRBD2 (6 bases). Trimming pared 0 bases from V and 3 bases from J, leaving 12 bases between. The CDR3 loop spans 15 amino acids. Germline-derived CDR1 and CDR2 are SGHRS and YFSETQ. The CDR3 sequence: CASSLAGGGEETQYF. CDR3 DNA sequence: TGCGCCAGCAGCTTGGCCGGGGGTGGGGAAGAGACCCAGTACTTC.

Notes on this clone: A read error is likely here: a far larger clone is one base away. This sample includes further DNA sequences coding for the same CDR3. J is TRBJ2-3 and V is TRBV7-9; 7 nucleotides match TRBD1. The J segment lost 9 bases and the V segment lost 5 bases, leaving 11 bases of the junction unmatched. The V gene's germline CDR1 is SEHNR and CDR2 FQNEAQ (reference sequence). The CDR3 loop spans 14 amino acids. The DNA for the CDR3 is TGTGCCAGCAGCCCCGGCACAGGGGAAGTCACGCAGTATTTT. It is translated as CASSPGTGEVTQYF.

This clone was seen a handful of times. The V and J genes are TRBV28 and TRBJ2-3; 7 bases fit TRBD1. Per the germline V gene, CDR1 is MDHEN and CDR2 is SYDVKM. The junction had 15 bases not matched to a gene; V was cut back by 5 bases and J by 4 bases. This CDR3 is built from 17 residues. The CDR3 protein is CASSHPLQGKFADTQYF. Here the CDR3 DNA reads TGTGCCAGCAGTCACCCTCTACAGGGGAAGTTCGCAGATACGCAGTATTTT.

The V gene is TRBV7-2, the J gene TRBJ1-2, with 12 nucleotides matching TRBD1. This CDR3 contains 16 residues. V was pared by 0 bases and J by 3 bases, with 2 bases of the junction left unmatched. Per germline, CDR1 SGHTA and CDR2 FQGNSA. CDR3 in DNA: TGTGCCAGCAGCTTAGCCGGGACAGGGGGCCACTATGGCTACACCTTC. It specifies CASSLAGTGGHYGYTF.

The genes are TRBV2 and TRBJ2-5, with D maybe TRBD2 (5 bases). V lost 4 bases and J lost 5, with 17 bases in between. Germline V gives CDR1 SNHLY, CDR2 FYNNEI. The CDR3 extends over 15 amino acids. CDR3 bases: TGTGCCAGCAGTGCAGCGCCTCGGGGTGGGGAGACCCAGTACTTC. This gives the protein CASSAAPRGGETQYF.

The chain combines TRBV5-1 with TRBJ2-5, with D unresolved. Trimming took off 0 bases at V and 3 bases at J, with 6 bases between the two ends. CDR3 size: 13 residues. The germline CDR1 and CDR2 sequences are SGHRS and YFSETQ. The CDR3 DNA sequence: TGCGCCAGCAGCTTGGGTCCAGAAGAGACCCAGTACTTC. Protein product: CASSLGPEETQYF.

The J gene is TRBJ2-1, the V gene TRBV20-1; 7 bases fit TRBD1. This CDR3 contains 11 residues. Germline V gene data show CDR1 as DFQATT and CDR2 as SNEGSKA (reference sequence). Unmatched junction bases numbered 3, after V lost 4 bases and J lost 9 bases. CDR3 region: CSATGGSEQFF. The DNA of the CDR3 is TGCAGTGCTACAGGGGGTAGTGAGCAGTTCTTC.

This clone came up once. This chain links TRBV4-3 with TRBJ1-1; maybe TRBD1 (5 bases). The germline V and J ends were trimmed by 2 bases and 1 base, with 8 bases remaining between them. The CDR3 covers 14 residues. From germline, CDR1 is LGHNA and CDR2 YSLEER. CDR3 sequence: CASSQIGGNTEAFF. In DNA form, the CDR3 reads TGCGCCAGCAGCCAAATCGGGGGGAACACTGAAGCTTTCTTT.

This clone came up a few times. Other DNA sequences from this sample encode an identical CDR3 as well. The chain couples TRBV4-2 to TRBJ2-7; 7 bases are shared with TRBD1. This CDR3 is 15 amino acids long. The J segment lost 0 bases and the V segment lost 3 bases, leaving 5 bases of the junction unmatched. The germline V gene encodes CDR1 LGHNA and CDR2 YNFKEQ. Written as DNA, the CDR3 is TGTGCCAGCAGCCAGGACCGGGACAGCTCCTACGAGCAGTACTTC. Protein product: CASSQDRDSSYEQYF.

The CDR3 region is CASSLQENTGELFF. The DNA of the CDR3 is TGTGCCAGTAGTCTACAGGAGAACACCGGGGAGCTGTTTTTT. The gene calls are TRBV19 and TRBJ2-2; D possibly corresponds to TRBD1 (5 bases). Trimming took off 5 bases at V and 1 base at J, with 8 bases between the two ends. CDR3 length equals 14 residues. Looked up from germline, CDR1 is LNHDA and CDR2 is SQIVND (reference sequence).

The rearrangement uses TRBV18 and TRBJ1-2; D is perhaps TRBD1 (6 bases). The V end lost 0 bases, the J end lost 2 bases, and 10 bases lay between the germline ends. Germline V gene data show CDR1 as KGHSH and CDR2 as LQKENI. CDR3 size: 15 residues. The CDR3 loop reads CASSPPRGRNYGYTF. In nucleotides, the CDR3 is TGTGCCAGCTCACCACCCAGGGGAAGGAACTATGGCTACACCTTC.

The gene calls are TRBV27 and TRBJ1-4; D is unresolved. The ends were cut back, 6 bases at V and 8 bases at J, with 10 bases in the middle. Germline V lookup: CDR1 MNHEY, CDR2 SMNVEV (reference sequence). This CDR3 contains 12 residues. The CDR3 here is CASRHLGEKLFF. The DNA for the CDR3 is TGTGCCAGCAGACATCTAGGAGAAAAACTGTTTTTT. The variable domain in full, with the rest retrieved from reference TRBV27 and TRBJ1-4, is EAQVTQNPRYLITVTGKKLTVTCSQNMNHEYMSWYRQDPGLGLRQIYYSMNVEVTDKGDVPEGYKVSRKEKRNFPLILESPSPNQTSLYFCASRHLGEKLFFGSGTQLSVL.

The chain combines TRBV7-2 with TRBJ1-1; D is unresolved. V gave up 5 bases and J gave up 0 bases, with 13 bases separating them. Germline V gene data show CDR1 as SGHTA and CDR2 as FQGNSA. CDR3 length: 15 amino acids. CDR3 nucleotides: TGTGCCAGCAGCGCCGCAGCGGGTATGAACACTGAAGCTTTCTTT. Amino acid sequence: CASSAAAGMNTEAFF.

The V call is TRBV27, the J call TRBJ2-2, with 13 bases identical to TRBD2. This CDR3 spans 16 amino acids. From germline, CDR1 is MNHEY and CDR2 SMNVEV (reference sequence). V was clipped by 6 bases and J by 6 bases; unmatched bases: 7. The CDR3 reads CASRFTSGGAAGELFF. The CDR3 DNA reads TGTGCCAGCAGGTTCACTAGCGGGGGGGCCGCCGGGGAGCTGTTTTTT.

This chain joins TRBV18 and TRBJ2-7; D gene ambiguous. Germline assignment: CDR1 KGHSH and CDR2 LQKENI. V shed 3 bases and J shed 4 bases, with 7 bases lying between them. The CDR3 loop spans 12 amino acids. Written as DNA, the CDR3 is TGTGCCAGCTCACCCGAGATATACGAGCAGTACTTC. Its translation is CASSPEIYEQYF. The variable domain in full, with the rest retrieved from reference TRBV18 and TRBJ2-7, is NAGVMQNPRHLVRRRGQEARLRCSPMKGHSHVYWYRQLPEEGLKFMVYLQKENIIDESGMPKERFSAEFPKEGPSILRIQQVVRGDSAAYFCASSPEIYEQYFGPGTRLTVT.

Comments on this clone: The junction and the germline gene differ at one end; a read error may be behind it. The V and J genes are TRBV5-6 and TRBJ2-1; 9 bases are shared with TRBD1. CDR1 is SGHDT, CDR2 YYEEEE, per germline. The CDR3 loop spans 14 amino acids. The CDR3 protein is CASSPDRGYIEQFF. The CDR3 region has the DNA TGTGCCAGCAGCCCGGACAGGGGATACATTGAGCAGTTCTTC.

This chain links TRBV4-2 with TRBJ2-7; 9 bases are shared with TRBD1. This CDR3 contains 16 residues. CDR1 LGHNA and CDR2 YNFKEQ come from the germline V gene. After removal of 1 base from V and 4 bases from J, the junction contained 8 bases not matched to a gene. The CDR3, as DNA: TGTGCCAGCAGCCAAGTTGCCGGGACAGGGTCTTACGAGCAGTACTTC. Protein product: CASSQVAGTGSYEQYF.

V usage is TRBV15 and J usage is TRBJ2-4; 8 nucleotides agree with TRBD2. V lost 4 bases, J lost 6 bases, and 11 bases stayed unmatched. Germline CDR1 LNHNV, CDR2 YYDKDF (reference sequence). The CDR3 has 16 residues. CDR3 in amino acids: CATSTRLANLGNIQYF. DNA for the CDR3: TGTGCCACCAGCACCCGACTAGCGAATTTGGGAAACATTCAGTACTTC.